The sequence of this TCR beta chain was determined in a study of T cells in Graves' hyperthyroidism and ophthalmopathy. Using RNA transcripts as the source, TCR beta CDR3 regions were amplified. In the first-round RT-PCR of the TCR CDR3, the HTBI primer set was used. One entry per CDR3 protein results from TCRdb running MiXCR on the multiplex PCR reads. This table has some 440,000 distinct CDR3 sequences, 15% to 19% appearing once. CDR1 SGHVS and CDR2 FNYEAQ come from the germline V gene. The CDR3 sequence is 17 residues long. Trimming cost V 4 bases and J 4 bases, with 22 bases left between them. V usage is TRBV7-6 and J usage is TRBJ2-5; no reliable D call. This TCR came from a woman under 30 with Graves' hyperthyroidism. The material sequenced was blood. The CDR3 DNA reads TGTGCCAGCAGCTATAATGCCTTAGCCGGCGTCGGAGAGACCCAGTACTTC. It is translated as CASSYNALAGVGETQYF.